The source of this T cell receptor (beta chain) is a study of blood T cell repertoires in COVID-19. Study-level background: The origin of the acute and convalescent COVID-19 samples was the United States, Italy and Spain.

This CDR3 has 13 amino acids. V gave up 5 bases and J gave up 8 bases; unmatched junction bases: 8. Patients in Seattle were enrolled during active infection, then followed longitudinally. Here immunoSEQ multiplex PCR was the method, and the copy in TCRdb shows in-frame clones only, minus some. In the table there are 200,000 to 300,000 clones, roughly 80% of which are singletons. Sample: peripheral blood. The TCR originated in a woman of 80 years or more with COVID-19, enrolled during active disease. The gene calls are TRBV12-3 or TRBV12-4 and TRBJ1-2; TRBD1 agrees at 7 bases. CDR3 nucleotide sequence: TGTGCCAGCAGTCCTAGACAGGGACACGGCTACACCTTC. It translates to CASSPRQGHGYTF.